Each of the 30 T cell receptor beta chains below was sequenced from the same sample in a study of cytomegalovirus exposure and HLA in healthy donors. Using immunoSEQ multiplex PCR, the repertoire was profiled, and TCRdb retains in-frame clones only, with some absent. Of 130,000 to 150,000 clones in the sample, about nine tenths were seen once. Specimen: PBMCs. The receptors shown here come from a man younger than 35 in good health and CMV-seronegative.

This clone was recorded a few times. This CDR3 is CASSVSGLDTEAFF. CDR3 in DNA: TGTGCCAGCAGTGTCTCAGGTTTGGACACTGAAGCTTTCTTT. The chain has TRBV6-1 and TRBJ1-1, with D unresolved. This CDR3 contains 14 residues. Germline values: CDR1 MNHNS, CDR2 SASEGT. The ends were cut back, 4 bases at V and 3 bases at J, with 12 bases in the middle.

The CDR3 DNA reads TGTGCCAGCAGCGCGTTACAGGGGGCTTCCTACAATGAGCAGTTCTTC. It translates to CASSALQGASYNEQFF. The chain employs TRBV9 and TRBJ2-1, with 9 bases lining up with TRBD1. Germline CDR1 and CDR2: SGDLS and YYNGEE. The J segment lost 1 base and the V segment lost 3 bases, leaving 5 bases of the junction unmatched. CDR3 size: 16 residues.

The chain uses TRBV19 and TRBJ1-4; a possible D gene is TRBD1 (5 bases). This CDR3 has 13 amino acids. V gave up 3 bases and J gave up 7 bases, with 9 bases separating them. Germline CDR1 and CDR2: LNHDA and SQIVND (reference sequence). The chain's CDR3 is CASSMGRGEKLFF. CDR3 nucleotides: TGTGCCAGTAGTATGGGGCGGGGTGAAAAACTGTTTTTT.

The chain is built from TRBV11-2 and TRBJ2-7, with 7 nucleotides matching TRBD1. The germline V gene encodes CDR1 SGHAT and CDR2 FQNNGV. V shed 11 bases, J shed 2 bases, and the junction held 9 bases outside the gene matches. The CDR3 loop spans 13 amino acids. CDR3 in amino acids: CASTSGQTYEQYF. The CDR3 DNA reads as TGTGCCTCCACCTCGGGACAGACCTACGAGCAGTACTTC.

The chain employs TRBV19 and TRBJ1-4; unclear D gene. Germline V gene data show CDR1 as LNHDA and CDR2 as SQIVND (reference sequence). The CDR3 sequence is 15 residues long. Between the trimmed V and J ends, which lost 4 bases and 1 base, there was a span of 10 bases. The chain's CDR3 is CASSTTYETNEKLFF. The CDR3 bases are TGTGCCAGTAGTACTACGTATGAAACTAATGAAAAACTGTTTTTT.

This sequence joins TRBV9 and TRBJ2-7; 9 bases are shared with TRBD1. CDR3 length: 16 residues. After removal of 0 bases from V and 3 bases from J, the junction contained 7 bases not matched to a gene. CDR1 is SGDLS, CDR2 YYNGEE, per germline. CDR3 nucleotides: TGTGCCAGCAGCGTAGCTGTGACAGGGGGATTCTACGAGCAGTACTTC. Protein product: CASSVAVTGGFYEQYF.

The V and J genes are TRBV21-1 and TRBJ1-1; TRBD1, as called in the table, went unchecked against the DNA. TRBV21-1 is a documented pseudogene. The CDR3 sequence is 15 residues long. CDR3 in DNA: TGTGCCAGCAGCAACGACAGGAAGGAGAACACTGAAGCTTTCTTT. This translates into CASSNDRKENTEAFF.

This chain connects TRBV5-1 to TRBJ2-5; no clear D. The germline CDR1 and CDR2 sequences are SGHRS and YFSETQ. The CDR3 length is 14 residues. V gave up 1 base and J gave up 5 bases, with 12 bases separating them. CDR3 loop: CASSLSVLRETQYF. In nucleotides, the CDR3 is TGCGCCAGCAGCTTGTCGGTTTTGCGGGAGACCCAGTACTTC.

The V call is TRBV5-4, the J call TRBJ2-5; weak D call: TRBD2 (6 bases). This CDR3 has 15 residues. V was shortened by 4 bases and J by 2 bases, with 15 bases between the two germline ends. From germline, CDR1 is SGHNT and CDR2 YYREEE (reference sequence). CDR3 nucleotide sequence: TGTGCCAGCAGCCTGACTAGGGCCCGGCAAGAGACCCAGTACTTC. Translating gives CASSLTRARQETQYF.

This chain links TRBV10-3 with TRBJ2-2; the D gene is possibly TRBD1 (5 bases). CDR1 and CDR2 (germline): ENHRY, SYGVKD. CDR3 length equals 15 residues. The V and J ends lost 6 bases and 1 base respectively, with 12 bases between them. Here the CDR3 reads CAIRRGQGNTGELFF. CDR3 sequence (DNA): TGTGCCATCAGACGTGGCCAGGGGAACACCGGGGAGCTGTTTTTT.

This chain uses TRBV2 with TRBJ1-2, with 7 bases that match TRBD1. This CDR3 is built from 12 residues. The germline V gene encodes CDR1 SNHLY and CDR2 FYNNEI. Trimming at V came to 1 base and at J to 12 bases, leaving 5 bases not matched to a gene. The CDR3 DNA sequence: TGTGCCAGCAGTGAAGGGGACAGAGGTAACACCTTC. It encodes CASSEGDRGNTF.

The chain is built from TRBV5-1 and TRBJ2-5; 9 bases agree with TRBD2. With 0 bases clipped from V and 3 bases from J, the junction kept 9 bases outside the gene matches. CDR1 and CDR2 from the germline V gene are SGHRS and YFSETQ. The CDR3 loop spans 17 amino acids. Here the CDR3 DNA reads TGCGCCAGCAGCTTGGCGGCGGGAGGGCCTGGGGAAGAGACCCAGTACTTC. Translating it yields CASSLAAGGPGEETQYF. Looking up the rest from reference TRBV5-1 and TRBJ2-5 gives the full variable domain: KAGVTQTPRYLIKTRGQQVTLSCSPISGHRSVSWYQQTPGQGLQFLFEYFSETQRNKGNFPGRFSGRQFSNSRSEMNVSTLELGDSALYLCASSLAAGGPGEETQYFGPGTRLLVL.

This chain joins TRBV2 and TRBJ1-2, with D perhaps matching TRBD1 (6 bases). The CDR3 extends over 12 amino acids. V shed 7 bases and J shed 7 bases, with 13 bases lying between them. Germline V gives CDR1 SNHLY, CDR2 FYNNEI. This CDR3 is CASMFTGIGYTF. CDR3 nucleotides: TGTGCCAGCATGTTCACAGGGATTGGCTACACCTTC. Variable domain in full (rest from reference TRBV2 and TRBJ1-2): EPEVTQTPSHQVTQMGQEVILRCVPISNHLYFYWYRQILGQKVEFLVSFYNNEISEKSEIFDDQFSVERPDGSNFTLKIRSTKLEDSAMYFCASMFTGIGYTFGSGTRLTVV.

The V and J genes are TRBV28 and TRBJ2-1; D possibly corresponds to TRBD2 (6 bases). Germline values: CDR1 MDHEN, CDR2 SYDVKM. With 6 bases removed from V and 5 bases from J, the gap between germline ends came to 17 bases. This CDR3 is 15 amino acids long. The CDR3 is CASSLREDIHNEQFF. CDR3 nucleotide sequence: TGTGCCAGCAGCCTCAGGGAGGATATACACAATGAGCAGTTCTTC.

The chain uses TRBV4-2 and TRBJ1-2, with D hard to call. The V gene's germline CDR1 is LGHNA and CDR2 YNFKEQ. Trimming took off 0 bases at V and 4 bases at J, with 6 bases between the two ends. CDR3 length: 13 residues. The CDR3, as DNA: TGTGCCAGCAGCCAAGATTCGGTCTATGGCTACACCTTC. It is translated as CASSQDSVYGYTF.

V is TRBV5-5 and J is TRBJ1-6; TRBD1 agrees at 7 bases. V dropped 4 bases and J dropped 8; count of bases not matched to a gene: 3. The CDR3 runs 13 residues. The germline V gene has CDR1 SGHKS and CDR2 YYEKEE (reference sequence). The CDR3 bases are TGTGCCAGCAGCCGTACAGGGGATTCACCCCTCCACTTT. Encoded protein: CASSRTGDSPLHF.

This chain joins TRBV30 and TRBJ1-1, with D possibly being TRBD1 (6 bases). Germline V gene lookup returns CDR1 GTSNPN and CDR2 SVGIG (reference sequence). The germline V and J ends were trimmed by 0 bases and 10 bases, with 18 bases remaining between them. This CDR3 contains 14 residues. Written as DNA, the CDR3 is TGTGCCTGGAGTGTCCCCGGGACACGGTCTGGAGCTTTCTTT. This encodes CAWSVPGTRSGAFF.

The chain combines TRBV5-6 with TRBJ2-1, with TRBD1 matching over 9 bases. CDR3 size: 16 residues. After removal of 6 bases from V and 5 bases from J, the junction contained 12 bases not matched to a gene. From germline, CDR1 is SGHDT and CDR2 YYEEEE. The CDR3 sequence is CASTESWTGVDNEQFF. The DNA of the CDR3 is TGTGCCAGCACAGAATCTTGGACAGGGGTGGACAATGAGCAGTTCTTC.

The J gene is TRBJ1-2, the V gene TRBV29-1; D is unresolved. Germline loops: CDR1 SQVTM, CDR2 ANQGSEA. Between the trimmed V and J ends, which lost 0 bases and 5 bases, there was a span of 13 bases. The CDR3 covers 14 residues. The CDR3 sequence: CSVEDRSLSYGYTF. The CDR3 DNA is TGCAGCGTTGAAGATCGGTCCTTATCGTATGGCTACACCTTC.

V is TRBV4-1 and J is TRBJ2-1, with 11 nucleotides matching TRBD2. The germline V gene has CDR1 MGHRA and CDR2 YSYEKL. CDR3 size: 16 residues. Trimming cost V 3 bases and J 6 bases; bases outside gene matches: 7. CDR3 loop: CASSHRLAGRSNEQFF. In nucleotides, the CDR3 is TGCGCCAGCAGCCATCGACTAGCGGGGCGTTCCAATGAGCAGTTCTTC.

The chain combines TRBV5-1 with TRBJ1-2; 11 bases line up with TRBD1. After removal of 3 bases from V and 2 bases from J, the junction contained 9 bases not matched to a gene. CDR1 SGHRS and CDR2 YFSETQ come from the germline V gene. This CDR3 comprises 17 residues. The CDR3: CASSSTGQGARNYGYTF. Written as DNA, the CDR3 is TGCGCCAGCAGCTCGACAGGACAGGGGGCCCGAAACTATGGCTACACCTTC.

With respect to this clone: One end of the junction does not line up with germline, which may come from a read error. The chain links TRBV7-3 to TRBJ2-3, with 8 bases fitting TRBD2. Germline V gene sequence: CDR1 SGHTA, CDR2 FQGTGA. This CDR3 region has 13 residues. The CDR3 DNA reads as TGTGCTAGCAGCCCGGGGGGGTTGGATACGCAGTATTTT. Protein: CASSPGGLDTQYF.

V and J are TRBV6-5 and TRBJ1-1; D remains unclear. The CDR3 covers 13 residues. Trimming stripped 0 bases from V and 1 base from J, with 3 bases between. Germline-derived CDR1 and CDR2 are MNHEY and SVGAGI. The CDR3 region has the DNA TGTGCCAGCAGTTACTCGAGGAACACTGAAGCTTTCTTT. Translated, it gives CASSYSRNTEAFF.

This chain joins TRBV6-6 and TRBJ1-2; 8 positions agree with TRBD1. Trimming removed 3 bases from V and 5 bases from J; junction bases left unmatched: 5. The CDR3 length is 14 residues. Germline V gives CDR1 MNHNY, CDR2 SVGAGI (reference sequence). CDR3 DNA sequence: TGTGCCAGCAGTTATACAGGGGGATTATATGGCTACACCTTC. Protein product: CASSYTGGLYGYTF.

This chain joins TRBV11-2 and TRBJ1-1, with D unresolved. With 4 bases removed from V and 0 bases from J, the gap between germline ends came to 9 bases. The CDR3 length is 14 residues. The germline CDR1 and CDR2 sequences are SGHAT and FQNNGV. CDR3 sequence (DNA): TGTGCCAGCAGCTGGGCCCGCATGAACACTGAAGCTTTCTTT. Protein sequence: CASSWARMNTEAFF.

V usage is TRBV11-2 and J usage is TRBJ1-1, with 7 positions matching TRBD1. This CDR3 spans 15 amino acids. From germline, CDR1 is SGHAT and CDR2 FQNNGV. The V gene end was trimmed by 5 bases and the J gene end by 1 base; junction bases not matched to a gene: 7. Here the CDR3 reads CASSRRDSWNTEAFF. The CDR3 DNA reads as TGTGCCAGCAGCCGAAGGGACAGTTGGAACACTGAAGCTTTCTTT.

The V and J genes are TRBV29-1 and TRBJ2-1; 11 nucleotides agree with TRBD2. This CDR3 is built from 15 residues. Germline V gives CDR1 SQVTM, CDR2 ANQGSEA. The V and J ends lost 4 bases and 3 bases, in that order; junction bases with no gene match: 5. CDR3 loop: CSVAVGLAGYNEQFF. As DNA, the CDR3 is TGCAGCGTTGCTGTAGGACTAGCGGGCTACAATGAGCAGTTCTTC.

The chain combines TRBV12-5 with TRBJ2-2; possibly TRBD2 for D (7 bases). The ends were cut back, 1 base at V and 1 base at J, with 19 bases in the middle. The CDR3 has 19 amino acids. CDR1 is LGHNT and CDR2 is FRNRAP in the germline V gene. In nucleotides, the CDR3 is TGTGCTAGTGGTTTGGCAGTAGGGGGAGGGCCAAAGAACACCGGGGAGCTGTTTTTT. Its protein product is CASGLAVGGGPKNTGELFF.

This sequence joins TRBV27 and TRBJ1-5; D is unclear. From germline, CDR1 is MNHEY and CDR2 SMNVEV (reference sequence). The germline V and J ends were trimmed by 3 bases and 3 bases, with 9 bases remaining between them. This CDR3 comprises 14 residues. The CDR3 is CASSLALHNQPQHF. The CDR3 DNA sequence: TGTGCCAGCAGTTTGGCCCTTCACAATCAGCCCCAGCATTTT.

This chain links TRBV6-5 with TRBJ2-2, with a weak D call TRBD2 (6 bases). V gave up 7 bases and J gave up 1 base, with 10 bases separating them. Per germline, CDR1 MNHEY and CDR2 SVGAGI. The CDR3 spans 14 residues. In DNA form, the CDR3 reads TGTGCCAGCATTTCGGGGGTGAACACCGGGGAGCTGTTTTTT. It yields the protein CASISGVNTGELFF.